A single sample is the source of the 2 T cell receptor beta chains below, sequenced in a study of technical replicates of blood from a handful of donors. Sequencing was performed with immunoSEQ multiplex PCR; in TCRdb, only in-frame clones are kept and a portion is missing. The profile shows around 93,000 clones, about 94% of them singletons. Source material: T cells isolated from PBMCs. These receptors all stem from a human donor in good health.

This chain links TRBV5-1 with TRBJ2-7; TRBD1 is a possible D gene (5 bases). This CDR3 has 14 amino acids. In germline, CDR1 is SGHRS, CDR2 YFSETQ. Deletions cut 1 base from V and 3 bases from J, with 11 bases between. CDR3 loop: CASSLKQDGYEQYF. The CDR3 DNA reads TGCGCCAGCAGCTTGAAACAGGATGGCTACGAGCAGTACTTC. The complete variable domain, with remaining parts taken from reference TRBV5-1 and TRBJ2-7, reads KAGVTQTPRYLIKTRGQQVTLSCSPISGHRSVSWYQQTPGQGLQFLFEYFSETQRNKGNFPGRFSGRQFSNSRSEMNVSTLELGDSALYLCASSLKQDGYEQYFGPGTRLTVT.

The rearrangement links TRBV6-5 to TRBJ2-7; tentative D call: TRBD1 (6 bases). V dropped 2 bases and J dropped 3 bases, with 11 bases sitting between them. The V gene's germline CDR1 is MNHEY and CDR2 SVGAGI. The CDR3 consists of 14 residues. As DNA, the CDR3 is TGTGCCAGCAGTTACAGGACAGCAAACTACGAGCAGTACTTC. It codes for CASSYRTANYEQYF.